The T cell receptor (beta chain) described here comes from a study of T cell repertoires in cytomegalovirus infection. Study information: Matching HLA type, along with CMV infection, was indicated by public TCR beta signatures.

TCRdb recomputed calls from the reads with MiXCR, one row per CDR3 protein. Of hundreds of thousands of distinct CDR3 sequences in the sample, 33% were seen once. With regard to this clonotype: Its antigen is still unknown.

Germline V lookup: CDR1 LGHDT, CDR2 YNNKEL (reference sequence). V was cut by 4 bases and J by 4 bases, with 12 bases left in between. The CDR3 consists of 14 residues. Findings and limits, study-wide: Carriers of CMV plus the relevant HLA were identified by cumulative public TCR beta family frequency.

The chain carries TRBV3-1 and TRBJ2-3, with D maybe TRBD2 (7 bases). The material sequenced was cultured PBMCs, taken from culture after CMV antigen stimulation. The clonotype comes from a human donor in good health (CMV status not recorded). Some clones in this sample may be carry-over from other donors' samples. Here the CDR3 DNA reads TGTGCCAGCAGCCCCCGCGGGGGCTCAGATACGCAGTATTTT. Translation: CASSPRGGSDTQYF.